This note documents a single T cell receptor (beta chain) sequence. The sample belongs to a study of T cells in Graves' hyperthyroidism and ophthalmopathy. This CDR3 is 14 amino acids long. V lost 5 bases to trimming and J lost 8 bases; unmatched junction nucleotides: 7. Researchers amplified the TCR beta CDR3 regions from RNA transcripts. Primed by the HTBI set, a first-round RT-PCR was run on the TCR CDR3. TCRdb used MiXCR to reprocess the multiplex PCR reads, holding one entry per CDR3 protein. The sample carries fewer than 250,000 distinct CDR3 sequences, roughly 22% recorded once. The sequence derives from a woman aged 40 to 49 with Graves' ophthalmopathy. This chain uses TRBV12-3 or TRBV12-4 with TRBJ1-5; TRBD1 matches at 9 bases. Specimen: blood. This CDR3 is CASSATGGLEPQHF. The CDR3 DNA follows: TGTGCCAGCAGTGCCACAGGGGGCTTAGAGCCCCAGCATTTT.